This T cell receptor beta chain came from a study of T-cell memory formation after mild COVID-19. Study overall: In these data, TCR clusters were largely donor specific. Findings of the study overall: Memory from before infection featured some responding clones, which suggests cross-reactive memory joined. CD8+ contracting clones occupied EMRA, while CD4+ ones occupied mainly CM and EM.

V was pared by 3 bases and J by 0 bases, with 18 bases between. The germline CDR1 and CDR2 sequences are MGHDK and SYGVNS. The CDR3 loop spans 18 amino acids. TCRdb recomputed calls from the 5' RACE reads with MiXCR, one row per CDR3 protein. The table has roughly 130,000 distinct CDR3 sequences, roughly 15% seen once. A remark on this clonotype: The target antigen is unknown.

The sequenced sample consisted of PBMCs or a T cell subset sorted from them (not recorded which). The clonotype was recovered from an adult woman who had mild COVID-19 (a few samples of this study predate the infection). Cell type and time point are not known. This rearrangement joins TRBV25-1 to TRBJ2-1; D is perhaps TRBD2 (5 bases). The CDR3 loop is CASSDRGSWPSSYNEQFF. In nucleotides, the CDR3 is TGTGCCAGCAGTGATCGGGGTAGTTGGCCGAGCTCCTACAATGAGCAGTTCTTC.